A single sample is the source of the 6 T cell receptor beta chains below, sequenced in a study of Graves' ophthalmopathy and Graves' hyperthyroidism. Scientists amplified the TCR beta CDR3 regions from RNA transcripts. First-round RT-PCR with HTBI primers preceded a second-round multiplex PCR. MiXCR, applied by TCRdb to the multiplex PCR reads, yields one record per CDR3 protein. The sample contains hundreds of thousands of distinct CDR3 sequences, 20% to 25% of which appear only once. Sequenced: peripheral blood. The receptors stem from a woman under 30 with stable Graves' hyperthyroidism. Some clones in this sample may be carry-over from other donors' samples.

This clonotype was recorded many times. The chain has TRBV6-1 and TRBJ2-7; 9 bases agree with TRBD2. Germline CDR1 is MNHNS and CDR2 is SASEGT. V trimming: 1 base; J trimming: 4 bases; junction bases outside the gene matches: 5. The CDR3 is 15 residues long. CDR3 sequence reads: CASSEGAGGPYEQYF. CDR3 bases: TGTGCCAGCAGTGAAGGGGCGGGGGGGCCGTACGAGCAGTACTTC.

V is TRBV5-1 and J is TRBJ2-7, with TRBD1 identical over 8 bases. This CDR3 is 14 amino acids long. V lost 4 bases, J lost 6 bases, and 9 bases stayed unmatched. Germline assignment: CDR1 SGHRS and CDR2 YFSETQ. As DNA, the CDR3 is TGCGCCAGCAGCCCAGGACAGGGAAAGAGCGAGCAGTACTTC. It specifies CASSPGQGKSEQYF.

The table lists this clonotype with many counts. The gene calls are TRBV3-1 and TRBJ1-1; D call uncertain. Trimming pared 1 base from V and 1 base from J, leaving 7 bases between. The germline V gene encodes CDR1 LGHDT and CDR2 YNNKEL (reference sequence). The CDR3 consists of 14 residues. The chain's CDR3 is CASSQVSGNTEAFF. The CDR3 bases are TGTGCCAGCAGCCAAGTGAGCGGGAACACTGAAGCTTTCTTT.

The rearrangement joins TRBV28 to TRBJ1-2; 7 bases fit TRBD1. V shed 7 bases and J 0 bases; nucleotides not matched to a gene: 8. The CDR3 has 15 residues. Germline V CDR1 and CDR2: MDHEN, SYDVKM. CDR3 region: CASTRGWRANYGYTF. The CDR3 DNA follows: TGTGCCAGCACCAGGGGGTGGAGGGCTAACTATGGCTACACCTTC.

This clonotype was observed many times. The chain links TRBV5-1 to TRBJ1-1; no clear D gene. Germline V gives CDR1 SGHRS, CDR2 YFSETQ. The V gene lost 0 bases and the J gene lost 1 base, with 7 bases spanning the gap. This CDR3 spans 14 amino acids. DNA for the CDR3: TGCGCCAGCAGCTTGGGCAGACCGAACACTGAAGCTTTCTTT. Residues: CASSLGRPNTEAFF.

This clonotype was seen many times. The DNA of the CDR3 is TGTGCCAGTAGCGGGACAGGCGGTCAAGGGAGCGCTGAAGCTTTCTTT. Amino acid sequence: CASSGTGGQGSAEAFF. The rearrangement joins TRBV19 to TRBJ1-1, with 8 bases identical to TRBD1. V lost 6 bases, J lost 6 bases, and 15 bases stayed unmatched. Germline V gene data show CDR1 as LNHDA and CDR2 as SQIVND (reference sequence). The CDR3 totals 16 residues. Complete variable domain (other parts from reference TRBV19 and TRBJ1-1): DGGITQSPKYLFRKEGQNVTLSCEQNLNHDAMYWYRQDPGQGLRLIYYSQIVNDFQKGDIAEGYSVSREKKESFPLTVTSAQKNPTAFYLCASSGTGGQGSAEAFFGQGTRLTVV.